This T cell receptor beta chain was retrieved from a study of response to subunit inactivated influenza vaccine. TCRdb called the RT-PCR reads again in MiXCR, with one record for every CDR3 protein. The profile shows hundreds of thousands of distinct CDR3 sequences, around 20% of them singletons. Germline values: CDR1 SGHRS, CDR2 YFSETQ. The CDR3 length is 17 residues. The J segment lost 6 bases and the V segment lost 0 bases, leaving 7 bases of the junction unmatched. This clonotype came up a few times. No antigen is known for it. Overall study findings and caveats: Seasonal influenza vaccination, on each occasion, was suggested by the authors to recruit few new T cells.

The specimen comprised PBMCs from blood, sampled 5 to 6 days after vaccination. The sequence came from a man aged 45-65 years who received an inactivated influenza vaccine. V is TRBV5-1 and J is TRBJ2-5; 14 nucleotides align to TRBD2. DNA of the CDR3: TGCGCCAGCAGCTTGGATACGACTAGCGGGGGGGAAAAGACCCAGTACTTC. Translation gives CASSLDTTSGGEKTQYF.